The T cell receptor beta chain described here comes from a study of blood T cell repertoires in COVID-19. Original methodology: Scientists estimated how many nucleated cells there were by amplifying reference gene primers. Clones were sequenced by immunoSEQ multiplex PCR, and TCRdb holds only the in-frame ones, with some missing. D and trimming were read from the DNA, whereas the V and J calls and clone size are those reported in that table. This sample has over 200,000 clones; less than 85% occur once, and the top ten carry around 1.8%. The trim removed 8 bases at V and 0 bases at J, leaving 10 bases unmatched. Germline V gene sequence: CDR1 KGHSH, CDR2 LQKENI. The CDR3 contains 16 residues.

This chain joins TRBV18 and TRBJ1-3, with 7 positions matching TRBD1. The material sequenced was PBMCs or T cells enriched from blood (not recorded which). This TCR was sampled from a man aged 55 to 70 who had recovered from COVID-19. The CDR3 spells CASNDGGTVSGNTIYF. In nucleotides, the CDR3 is TGTGCCAGCAATGACGGCGGGACAGTCTCTGGAAACACCATATATTTT. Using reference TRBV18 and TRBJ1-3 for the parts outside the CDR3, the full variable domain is NAGVMQNPRHLVRRRGQEARLRCSPMKGHSHVYWYRQLPEEGLKFMVYLQKENIIDESGMPKERFSAEFPKEGPSILRIQQVVRGDSAAYFCASNDGGTVSGNTIYFGEGSWLTVV.